What follows is one T cell receptor (beta chain) and its context. The germline CDR1 and CDR2 sequences are KGHSH and LQKENI. The germline V and J ends were trimmed by 0 bases and 2 bases, with 10 bases remaining between them. The CDR3 is 15 amino acids. Clones were read by immunoSEQ multiplex PCR, and TCRdb kept only the in-frame ones, dropping some. This sample carries around 30,000 clones, 93% of them seen once, and the ten largest clones take around 0.9%. This sample is part of a study of blood T cell repertoires in COVID-19. Study-wide context: Whether acute or convalescent, the COVID-19 samples came from the United States, Italy and Spain. T cells, B-cell-depleted T cells, or PBMCs provided the cDNA or gDNA that served as material.

The sample consisted of peripheral blood. The clonotype comes from a male donor with active COVID-19. V and J are TRBV18 and TRBJ1-2; D unresolved. CDR3 coding DNA: TGTGCCAGCTCACCACCGTTCCCGGTGAACTATGGCTACACCTTC. Protein: CASSPPFPVNYGYTF.